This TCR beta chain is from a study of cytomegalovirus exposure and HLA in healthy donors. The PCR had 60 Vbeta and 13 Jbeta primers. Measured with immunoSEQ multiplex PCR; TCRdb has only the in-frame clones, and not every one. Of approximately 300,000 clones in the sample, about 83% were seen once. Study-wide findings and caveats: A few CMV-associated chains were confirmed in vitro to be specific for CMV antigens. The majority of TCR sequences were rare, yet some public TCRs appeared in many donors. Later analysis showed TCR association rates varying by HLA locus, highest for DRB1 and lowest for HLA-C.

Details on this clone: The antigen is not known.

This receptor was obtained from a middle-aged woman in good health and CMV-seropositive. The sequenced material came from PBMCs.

The CDR3 is CASSAQENSPLHF. The CDR3 bases are TGTGCCAGTAGTGCACAGGAAAATTCACCCCTCCACTTT. The chain is built from TRBV19 and TRBJ1-6; D might be TRBD1 (5 bases). V shed 5 bases and J shed 7 bases, with 9 bases lying between them. The germline V gene has CDR1 LNHDA and CDR2 SQIVND (reference sequence). This CDR3 region has 13 residues.